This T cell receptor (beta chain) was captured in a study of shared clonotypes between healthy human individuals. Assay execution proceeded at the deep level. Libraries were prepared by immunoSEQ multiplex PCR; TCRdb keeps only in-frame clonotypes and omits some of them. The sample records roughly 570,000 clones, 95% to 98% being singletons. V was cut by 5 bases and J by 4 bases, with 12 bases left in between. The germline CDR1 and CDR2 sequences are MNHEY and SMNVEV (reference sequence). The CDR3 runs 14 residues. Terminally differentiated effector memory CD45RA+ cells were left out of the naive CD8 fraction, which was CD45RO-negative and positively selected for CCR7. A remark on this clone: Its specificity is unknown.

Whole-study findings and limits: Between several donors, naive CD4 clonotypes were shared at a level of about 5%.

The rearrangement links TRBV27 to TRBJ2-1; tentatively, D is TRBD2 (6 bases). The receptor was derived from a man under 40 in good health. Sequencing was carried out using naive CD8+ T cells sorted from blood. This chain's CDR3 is CASSEPGLYNEQFF. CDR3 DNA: TGTGCCAGCAGTGAACCGGGACTTTACAATGAGCAGTTCTTC.